Shown below are 10 T cell receptor beta chains from a single sample sequenced in a study of control samples from healthy donors and cancer patients. Here immunoSEQ multiplex PCR was the method, and the copy in TCRdb shows in-frame clones only, minus some. The sample yields tens of thousands of clones, roughly 91% seen once. Material for sequencing was blood. These receptors were taken from a man aged 30-40 years in good health.

The chain employs TRBV5-1 and TRBJ2-2, with TRBD2 as a possible D gene (6 bases). Germline CDR1 is SGHRS and CDR2 is YFSETQ. The V and J ends lost 6 bases and 0 bases respectively, with 12 bases between them. The CDR3 has 15 amino acids. The CDR3 DNA is TGCGCCAGCAAGGTGGGGGGATCGAACACCGGGGAGCTGTTTTTT. This encodes CASKVGGSNTGELFF.

CDR3 in DNA: TGTGCCAGCAGCCCCGGACTAGCGGGGGGGGTCTACAATGAGCAGTTCTTC. Translation gives CASSPGLAGGVYNEQFF. The rearrangement links TRBV4-2 to TRBJ2-1, with 15 bases identical to TRBD2. The CDR3 is 17 residues long. V shed 4 bases and J 3 bases; nucleotides not matched to a gene: 4. CDR1 and CDR2 from the germline V gene are LGHNA and YNFKEQ.

The chain uses TRBV18 and TRBJ2-1; TRBD2 agrees at 12 bases. The germline gives CDR1 KGHSH, CDR2 LQKENI. V lost 5 bases and J lost 7; bases outside the gene matches: 9. The length of the CDR3 is 16 residues. The CDR3 sequence is CASSFRLAGDRNEQFF. The CDR3 DNA reads as TGTGCCAGCTCATTTCGACTAGCGGGGGATCGGAATGAGCAGTTCTTC.

V is TRBV29-1 and J is TRBJ2-1; unclear D gene. This CDR3 has 14 residues. The germline V gene encodes CDR1 SQVTM and CDR2 ANQGSEA. The V gene lost 3 bases and the J gene lost 7 bases, with 16 bases spanning the gap. CDR3 in DNA: TGCAGCGTTGAGCTTGCTGCCCGCGGAAATGAGCAGTTCTTC. Protein product: CSVELAARGNEQFF.

The rearrangement joins TRBV30 to TRBJ1-3, with 8 bases aligning to TRBD1. This CDR3 contains 15 residues. V shed 0 bases and J 4 bases; nucleotides not matched to a gene: 5. CDR1 GTSNPN and CDR2 SVGIG come from the germline V gene (reference sequence). CDR3 in DNA: TGTGCCTGGAGTGTCGGGACAGGTGGGGGAAACACCATATATTTT. Translated: CAWSVGTGGGNTIYF.

This CDR3 reads CASSPLIGSEQFF. The CDR3 DNA sequence: TGTGCCAGCAGCCCGTTAATCGGGTCTGAGCAGTTCTTC. The V and J genes are TRBV7-8 and TRBJ2-1; D is undetermined. Germline V CDR1 and CDR2: SGHVS, FQNEAQ. Trimming took 5 bases from V and 9 from J, leaving 14 bases between them. The CDR3 loop spans 13 amino acids.

This clone showed up just once. J is TRBJ2-7 and V is TRBV19; weak D call: TRBD1 (6 bases). Germline loops: CDR1 LNHDA, CDR2 SQIVND (reference sequence). CDR3 length: 16 amino acids. The germline V and J ends were trimmed by 9 bases and 4 bases, with 25 bases remaining between them. CDR3 nucleotide sequence: TGTGCCAGAACAGTAAGGTTCAGGGGATCTCTTTACGAGCAGTACTTC. This translates into CARTVRFRGSLYEQYF.

This chain links TRBV5-1 with TRBJ2-2; possible D gene TRBD2, 5 bases. Germline V lookup: CDR1 SGHRS, CDR2 YFSETQ. This CDR3 spans 16 amino acids. Between the trimmed V and J ends, which lost 4 bases and 2 bases, there was a span of 15 bases. The CDR3 loop is CASSPNRPGNTGELFF. The CDR3 DNA reads TGCGCCAGCAGCCCTAACCGTCCGGGAAACACCGGGGAGCTGTTTTTT.

CDR3 region: CASSLLLGTDTQYF. The CDR3 DNA is TGTGCCAGCAGTTTACTCCTTGGCACAGATACGCAGTATTTT. The chain couples TRBV27 to TRBJ2-3; D not certain. This CDR3 is 14 amino acids long. Germline V gives CDR1 MNHEY, CDR2 SMNVEV (reference sequence). Trimming removed 2 bases at V and 1 base at J, with 7 bases between.

The rearrangement links TRBV2 to TRBJ1-6; D is unclear. The CDR3 is made up of 12 amino acids. Germline CDR1 reads SNHLY; CDR2 reads FYNNEI. Trimming removed 3 bases at V and 6 bases at J, with 3 bases between. CDR3 in amino acids: CASSDPNSPLHF. The CDR3 region has the DNA TGTGCCAGCAGTGATCCTAATTCACCCCTCCACTTT.